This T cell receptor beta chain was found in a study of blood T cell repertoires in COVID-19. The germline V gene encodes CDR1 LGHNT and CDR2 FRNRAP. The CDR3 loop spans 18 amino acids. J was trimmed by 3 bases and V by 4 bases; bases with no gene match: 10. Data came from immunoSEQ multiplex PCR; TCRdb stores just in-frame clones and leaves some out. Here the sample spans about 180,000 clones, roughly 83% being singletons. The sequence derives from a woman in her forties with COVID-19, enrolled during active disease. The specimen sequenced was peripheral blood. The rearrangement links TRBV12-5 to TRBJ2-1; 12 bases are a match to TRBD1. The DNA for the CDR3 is TGTGCTAGTGGTTCAAAAGCCGGGACAGGGGGCTTCTACAATGAGCAGTTCTTC. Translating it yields CASGSKAGTGGFYNEQFF. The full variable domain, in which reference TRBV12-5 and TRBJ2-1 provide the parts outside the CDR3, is DARVTQTPRHKVTEMGQEVTMRCQPILGHNTVFWYRQTMMQGLELLAYFRNRAPLDDSGMPKDRFSAEMPDATLATLKIQPSEPRDSAVYFCASGSKAGTGGFYNEQFFGPGTRLTVL.